This is a list of T cell receptor beta chains from one sample in a study of blood T cell repertoires in COVID-19. Libraries were prepared by immunoSEQ multiplex PCR; TCRdb keeps only in-frame clonotypes and omits some of them. The sample includes just over 250,000 clones, approximately 88% of them seen just once. The specimen was peripheral blood. Receptors originate from a woman in her 70s with COVID-19, enrolled during active disease. CDR3s include the opening cysteine and the closing phenylalanine or tryptophan. D genes are given only for firm matches. Clone size is not always given. Where it is, it says once, few, many or a class for expanded clones.

V	D	size	J	CDR3	DNA
TRBV27	TRBD1	NA	TRBJ1-3	CASSPRPGQGSSGNTIYF	TGTGCCAGCAGTCCGCGGCCGGGACAGGGGAGCTCTGGAAACACCATATATTTT
TRBV3-1/TRBV3-2	NA	NA	TRBJ1-4	CASSRLITGDYEKLFF	TGTGCCAGCAGTCGACTTATCACAGGCGATTATGAAAAACTGTTTTTT
TRBV4-2	NA	NA	TRBJ1-2	CASSQVLTGGYTF	TGTGCCAGCAGCCAAGTTTTGACGGGAGGCTACACCTTC
TRBV7-8	TRBD1	NA	TRBJ2-2	CASSLDIYRGPANTGELFF	TGTGCCAGCAGCTTAGATATATACAGGGGCCCCGCGAACACCGGGGAGCTGTTTTTT
TRBV7-2	NA	NA	TRBJ2-7	CASSLVARSYEQYF	TGTGCCAGCAGCTTAGTGGCACGATCCTACGAGCAGTACTTC
TRBV7-2	NA	NA	TRBJ1-2	CASSLTNNYGYTF	TGTGCCAGCAGCTTGACAAATAACTATGGCTACACCTTC
TRBV10-3	NA	NA	TRBJ2-7	CAISDPQGLIEQYF	TGTGCCATCAGTGACCCCCAGGGACTCATCGAGCAGTACTTC
TRBV2	TRBD2	NA	TRBJ2-3	CASSAGTTTDTQYF	TGTGCCAGCTCAGCCGGGACTACCACAGATACGCAGTATTTT
TRBV25-1	TRBD2	NA	TRBJ2-1	CASQLAGLNEQFF	TGTGCCAGCCAACTAGCGGGCCTCAATGAGCAGTTCTTC
TRBV14	NA	NA	TRBJ2-4	CASSQNTGILAKNIQYF	TGTGCCAGCAGCCAAAATACAGGGATCCTAGCCAAAAACATTCAGTACTTC
TRBV19	NA	NA	TRBJ2-1	CASSARVGMNEQFF	TGTGCCAGTAGTGCCAGGGTGGGTATGAATGAGCAGTTCTTC
TRBV28	TRBD1	NA	TRBJ2-6	CASSWPPGGPGANVLTF	TGTGCCAGCAGTTGGCCCCCAGGGGGACCTGGGGCCAACGTCCTGACTTTC
TRBV30	TRBD1	NA	TRBJ1-2	CAWRQGWGGYTF	TGTGCCTGGCGACAGGGTTGGGGGGGCTACACCTTC
TRBV3-1/TRBV3-2	NA	NA	TRBJ2-7	CASSQGWTAYEQYF	TGTGCCAGCAGCCAAGGTTGGACAGCCTACGAGCAGTACTTC
TRBV28	TRBD1	NA	TRBJ1-5	CASSWGTGSNQPQHF	TGTGCCAGCAGTTGGGGGACAGGTAGCAATCAGCCCCAGCATTTT
TRBV15	TRBD2	NA	TRBJ2-5	CATSRDYSQGGQETQYF	TGTGCCACCAGCAGAGATTATAGCCAGGGAGGGCAAGAGACCCAGTACTTC
TRBV18	TRBD1	NA	TRBJ1-1	CASSPTRQGGTEAFF	TGTGCCAGCTCACCAACGAGACAGGGAGGAACTGAAGCTTTCTTT
TRBV7-2	NA	NA	TRBJ1-1	CASSFIRGGNTEAFF	TGTGCCAGCAGCTTCATCCGTGGAGGAAACACTGAAGCTTTCTTT
TRBV5-1	TRBD1	NA	TRBJ2-7	CASSLRQGAYEQYF	TGCGCCAGCAGCTTGCGACAGGGGGCCTACGAGCAGTACTTC
TRBV2	TRBD2	NA	TRBJ2-1	CASSVGTSGNEQFF	TGTGCCAGCAGTGTAGGGACTAGCGGTAATGAGCAGTTCTTC
TRBV25-1	NA	NA	TRBJ2-7	CASSETVPYEQYF	TGTGCCAGCAGTGAAACAGTACCCTACGAGCAGTACTTC
TRBV29-1	NA	NA	TRBJ1-6	CSVGLNRDSPLHF	TGCAGCGTTGGACTAAACCGGGATTCACCCCTCCACTTT
TRBV3-1/TRBV3-2	NA	NA	TRBJ1-6	CASSQSGGISPLHF	TGTGCCAGCAGCCAGTCAGGAGGCATATCACCCCTCCACTTT
TRBV5-1	TRBD1	NA	TRBJ2-2	CASSLLQGFTGELFF	TGCGCCAGCAGCTTGTTACAGGGGTTCACCGGGGAGCTGTTTTTT
TRBV28	TRBD1	NA	TRBJ1-5	CASSRDRGGQPQHF	TGTGCCAGCAGTCGGGACAGGGGCGGTCAGCCCCAGCATTTT
TRBV3-1/TRBV3-2	NA	NA	TRBJ1-2	CASSQASGYTF	TGTGCCAGCAGCCAAGCCTCTGGCTACACCTTC
TRBV7-9	NA	NA	TRBJ1-4	CASSSVLATNEKLFF	TGTGCCAGCAGCTCTGTGCTGGCTACTAATGAAAAACTGTTTTTT
TRBV10-3	NA	NA	TRBJ1-3	CAISEDRSSGNTIYF	TGTGCCATCAGTGAGGATCGGAGCTCTGGAAACACCATATATTTT
TRBV5-1	TRBD1	NA	TRBJ1-3	CASSSGQGALKGNTIYF	TGCGCCAGCAGCTCGGGACAGGGGGCTTTAAAGGGAAACACCATATATTTT
TRBV7-9	TRBD1	NA	TRBJ1-5	CASSLQGESNQPQHF	TGTGCCAGCAGCCTACAGGGGGAGAGCAATCAGCCCCAGCATTTT
TRBV6-5	TRBD1	NA	TRBJ1-1	CASSSGQVGNTEAFF	TGTGCCAGCAGTTCCGGACAGGTCGGGAACACTGAAGCTTTCTTT
TRBV20-1	NA	NA	TRBJ2-1	CSASHTGMGNEQFF	TGCAGTGCTAGTCATACGGGAATGGGCAATGAGCAGTTCTTC
TRBV12-5	TRBD2	NA	TRBJ2-3	CASGLGTSPSTDTQYF	TGTGCTAGTGGCTTGGGGACTAGCCCTAGCACAGATACGCAGTATTTT
TRBV5-1	NA	NA	TRBJ1-3	CASSLVQASGNTIYF	TGCGCCAGCAGCTTGGTTCAGGCGTCTGGAAACACCATATATTTT
TRBV18	NA	NA	TRBJ2-3	CASSPPGGEEGADTQYF	TGTGCCAGCTCACCACCAGGCGGGGAGGAAGGGGCCGATACGCAGTATTTT
TRBV5-4	NA	NA	TRBJ1-5	CASSYGPHQPQHF	TGTGCCAGCAGCTACGGTCCGCATCAGCCCCAGCATTTT
TRBV19	TRBD2	NA	TRBJ2-7	CASTPSGGQSYEQYF	TGTGCCAGTACCCCCAGCGGGGGGCAATCCTACGAGCAGTACTTC
TRBV19	NA	NA	TRBJ1-2	CASRQDGYTF	TGTGCCAGTAGGCAGGATGGCTACACCTTC
TRBV15	TRBD2	NA	TRBJ2-7	CATSRPGGGAGEQYF	TGTGCCACCAGCAGACCCGGGGGGGGCGCGGGGGAGCAGTACTTC
TRBV19	TRBD2	NA	TRBJ2-5	CASSKSGTEQETQYF	TGTGCCAGTAGTAAAAGCGGGACGGAACAAGAGACCCAGTACTTC
TRBV6-5	TRBD1	NA	TRBJ1-1	CASILTGGSTEAFF	TGTGCCAGCATCTTAACAGGGGGAAGCACTGAAGCTTTCTTT
TRBV4-1	TRBD1	NA	TRBJ1-4	CASSQQTGAAYEKLFF	TGCGCCAGCAGCCAACAGACAGGGGCAGCGTATGAAAAACTGTTTTTT
TRBV5-4	NA	NA	TRBJ2-2	CASSSGLGLGELFF	TGTGCCAGCAGCTCGGGACTTGGCCTCGGGGAGCTGTTTTTT
TRBV7-2	NA	NA	TRBJ1-2	CASSLRQGQFNYGYTF	TGTGCCAGCAGCTTACGGCAGGGCCAATTTAACTATGGCTACACCTTC
TRBV9	NA	once	TRBJ2-7	CASSPEESKPEQYF	TGTGCCAGCAGCCCTGAGGAAAGCAAGCCCGAGCAGTACTTC
TRBV19	TRBD1	NA	TRBJ1-1	CASSTRQGSTEAFF	TGTGCCAGTAGTACCCGACAGGGTTCCACTGAAGCTTTCTTT
TRBV5-1	NA	NA	TRBJ1-4	CASDSGEKLFF	TGCGCCAGCGACTCAGGGGAAAAACTGTTTTTT
TRBV5-5	NA	NA	TRBJ2-7	CASSSPSVQYF	TGTGCCAGCAGCTCTCCTAGCGTGCAGTACTTC
TRBV11-3	TRBD2	NA	TRBJ2-7	CATPVWASGYEQYF	TGTGCCACCCCCGTGTGGGCTAGCGGTTACGAGCAGTACTTC
TRBV19	NA	NA	TRBJ1-6	CASRQQLNSPLHF	TGTGCCAGTAGGCAACAGCTAAATTCACCCCTCCACTTT
TRBV5-8	NA	NA	TRBJ1-5	CASSTDTYNQPQHF	TGTGCCAGCAGCACAGACACCTACAATCAGCCCCAGCATTTT
TRBV11-3	NA	NA	TRBJ1-2	CASSLLSTGTNYGYTF	TGTGCCAGCAGCTTACTTTCGACAGGAACTAACTATGGCTACACCTTC
TRBV29-1	NA	NA	TRBJ2-7	CSVLTGGDYEQYF	TGCAGCGTTCTCACAGGGGGGGACTACGAGCAGTACTTC
TRBV25-1	NA	NA	TRBJ2-7	CASSESRTTTYEQYF	TGTGCCAGCAGTGAATCCCGGACTACTACCTACGAGCAGTACTTC
TRBV28	TRBD1	NA	TRBJ1-3	CRKNRGGGGNTIYF	TGCCGGAAAAACAGGGGCGGTGGAGGAAACACCATATATTTT
TRBV11-2	TRBD1	NA	TRBJ1-3	CASSLAGQGKASGNTIYF	TGTGCCAGCAGCTTAGCCGGACAGGGGAAGGCGTCTGGAAACACCATATATTTT